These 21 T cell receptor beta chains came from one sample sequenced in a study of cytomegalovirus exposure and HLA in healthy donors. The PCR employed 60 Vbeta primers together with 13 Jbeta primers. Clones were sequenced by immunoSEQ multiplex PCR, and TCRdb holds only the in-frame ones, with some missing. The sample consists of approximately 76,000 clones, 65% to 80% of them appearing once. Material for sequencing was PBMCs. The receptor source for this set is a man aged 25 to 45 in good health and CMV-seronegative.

CDR3 nucleotides: TGTGCCAGCAGTTTTCGACAGGGCGCAGCGGATACGCAGTATTTT. Amino acid sequence: CASSFRQGAADTQYF. V usage is TRBV27 and J usage is TRBJ2-3; 7 bases map to TRBD1. Germline V gives CDR1 MNHEY, CDR2 SMNVEV (reference sequence). J lost 6 bases, V lost 3 bases, and 9 bases had no gene match. The CDR3 covers 15 residues.

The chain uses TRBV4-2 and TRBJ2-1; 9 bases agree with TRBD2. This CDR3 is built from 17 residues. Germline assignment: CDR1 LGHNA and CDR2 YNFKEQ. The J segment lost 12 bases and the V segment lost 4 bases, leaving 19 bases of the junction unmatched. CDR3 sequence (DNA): TGTGCCAGCAGCCCCCGCGATGGCGGGAGGGCCAGTCGAGGGCAGTTCTTC. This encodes CASSPRDGGRASRGQFF.

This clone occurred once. CDR3 residues: CASSLVDGGGAEAFF. DNA of the CDR3: TGTGCCAGCAGCTTGGTTGACGGTGGAGGGGCTGAAGCTTTCTTT. The chain carries TRBV5-5 and TRBJ1-1, with D possibly TRBD1 on 5 matching bases. The CDR3 has 15 residues. In germline, CDR1 is SGHKS, CDR2 YYEKEE (reference sequence). Trimming cost V 0 bases and J 6 bases, with 15 bases left between them. Looking up the rest from reference TRBV5-5 and TRBJ1-1 gives the full variable domain: DAGVTQSPTHLIKTRGQQVTLRCSPISGHKSVSWYQQVLGQGPQFIFQYYEKEERGRGNFPDRFSARQFPNYSSELNVNALLLGDSALYLCASSLVDGGGAEAFFGQGTRLTVV.

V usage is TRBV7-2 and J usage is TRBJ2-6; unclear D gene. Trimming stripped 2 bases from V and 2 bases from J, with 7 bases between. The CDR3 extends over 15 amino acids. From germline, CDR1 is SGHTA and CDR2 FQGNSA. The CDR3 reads CASSLSSAGANVLTF. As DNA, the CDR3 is TGTGCCAGCAGCTTATCTTCAGCTGGGGCCAACGTCCTGACTTTC.

The CDR3 reads CASSFPGRAFF. As DNA, the CDR3 is TGTGCCAGCAGCTTTCCGGGTAGGGCTTTCTTT. This rearrangement joins TRBV7-9 to TRBJ1-1, with no clear D. The CDR3 runs 11 residues. Per the germline V gene, CDR1 is SEHNR and CDR2 is FQNEAQ (reference sequence). Trimming removed 3 bases at V and 11 bases at J, with 10 bases between.

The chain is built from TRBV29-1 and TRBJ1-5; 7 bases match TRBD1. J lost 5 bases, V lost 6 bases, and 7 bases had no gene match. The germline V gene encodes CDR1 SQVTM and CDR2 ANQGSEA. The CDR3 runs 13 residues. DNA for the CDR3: TGCAGCGTAAGGGGGCCAGGCGATCAGCCCCAGCATTTT. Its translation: CSVRGPGDQPQHF.

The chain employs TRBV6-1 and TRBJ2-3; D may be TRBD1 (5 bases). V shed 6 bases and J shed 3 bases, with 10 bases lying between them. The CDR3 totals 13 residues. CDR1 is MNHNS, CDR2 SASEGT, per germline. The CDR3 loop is CASRETDTDTQYF. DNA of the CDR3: TGTGCCAGCAGAGAGACAGATACAGATACGCAGTATTTT.

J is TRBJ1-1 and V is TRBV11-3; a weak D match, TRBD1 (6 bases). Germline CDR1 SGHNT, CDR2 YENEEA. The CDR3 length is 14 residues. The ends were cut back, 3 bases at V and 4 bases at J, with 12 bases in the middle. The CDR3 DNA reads TGTGCCAGCAGCTTTGGGGGGGGCGGCACTGAAGCTTTCTTT. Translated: CASSFGGGGTEAFF.

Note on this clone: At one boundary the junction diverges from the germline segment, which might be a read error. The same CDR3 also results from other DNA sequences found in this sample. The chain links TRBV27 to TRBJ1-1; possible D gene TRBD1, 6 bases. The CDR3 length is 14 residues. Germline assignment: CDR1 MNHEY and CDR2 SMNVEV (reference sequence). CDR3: CASSRGISRTEAFF. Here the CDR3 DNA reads TGTGCCAGCAGCAGGGGAATTAGTCGCACTGAGGCTTTCTTT.

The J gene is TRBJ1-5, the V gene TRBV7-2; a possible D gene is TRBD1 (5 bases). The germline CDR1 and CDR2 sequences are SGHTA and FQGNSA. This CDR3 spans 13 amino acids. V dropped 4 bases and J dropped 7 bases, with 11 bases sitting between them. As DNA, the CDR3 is TGTGCCAGCAGCTACTCGGGGGAGCAGCCCCAGCATTTT. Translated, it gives CASSYSGEQPQHF.

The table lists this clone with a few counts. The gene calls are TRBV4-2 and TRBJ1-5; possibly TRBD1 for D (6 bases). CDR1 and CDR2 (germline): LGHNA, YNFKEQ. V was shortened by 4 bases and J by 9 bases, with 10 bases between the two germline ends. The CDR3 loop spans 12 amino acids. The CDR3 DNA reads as TGTGCCAGCAGCCGGGAGGGGGGGCCCCAGCATTTT. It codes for CASSREGGPQHF.

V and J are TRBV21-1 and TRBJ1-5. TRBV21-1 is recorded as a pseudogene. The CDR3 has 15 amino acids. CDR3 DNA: TGTGCCAGCAGCAAAGGGAGAGATAGCAATCAGCCCCAGCATTTT. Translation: CASSKGRDSNQPQHF.

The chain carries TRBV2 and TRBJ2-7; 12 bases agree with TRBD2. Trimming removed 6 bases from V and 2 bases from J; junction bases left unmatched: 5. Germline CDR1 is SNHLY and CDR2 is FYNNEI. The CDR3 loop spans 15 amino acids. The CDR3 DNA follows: TGTGCCAGCAGCCCCAGGACTAGCGGGGCCTACGAGCAGTACTTC. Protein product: CASSPRTSGAYEQYF. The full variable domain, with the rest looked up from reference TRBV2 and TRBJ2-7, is EPEVTQTPSHQVTQMGQEVILRCVPISNHLYFYWYRQILGQKVEFLVSFYNNEISEKSEIFDDQFSVERPDGSNFTLKIRSTKLEDSAMYFCASSPRTSGAYEQYFGPGTRLTVT.

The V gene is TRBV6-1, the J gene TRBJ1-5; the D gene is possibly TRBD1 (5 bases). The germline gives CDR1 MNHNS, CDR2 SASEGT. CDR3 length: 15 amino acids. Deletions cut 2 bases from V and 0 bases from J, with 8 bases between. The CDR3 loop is CASSEQDTSNQPQHF. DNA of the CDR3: TGTGCCAGCAGTGAACAGGACACTAGCAATCAGCCCCAGCATTTT.

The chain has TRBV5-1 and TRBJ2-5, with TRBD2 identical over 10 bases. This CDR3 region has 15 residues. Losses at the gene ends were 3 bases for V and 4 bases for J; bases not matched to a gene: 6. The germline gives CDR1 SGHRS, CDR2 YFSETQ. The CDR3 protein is CASSSSLAGLETQYF. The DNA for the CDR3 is TGCGCCAGCAGCTCATCACTAGCGGGATTAGAGACCCAGTACTTC.

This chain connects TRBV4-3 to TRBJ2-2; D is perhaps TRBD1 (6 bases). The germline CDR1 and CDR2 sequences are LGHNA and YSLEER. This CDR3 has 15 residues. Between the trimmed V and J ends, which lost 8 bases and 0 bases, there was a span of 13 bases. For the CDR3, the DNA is TGCGCCAGCCGCACGGCAGGGGCGAACACCGGGGAGCTGTTTTTT. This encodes CASRTAGANTGELFF.

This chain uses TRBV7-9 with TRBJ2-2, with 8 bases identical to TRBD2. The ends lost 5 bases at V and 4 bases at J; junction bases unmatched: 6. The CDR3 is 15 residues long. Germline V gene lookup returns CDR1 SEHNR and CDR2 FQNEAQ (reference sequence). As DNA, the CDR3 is TGTGCCAGCAGCGGCCGGGGGGGGAGCACCGGGGAGCTGTTTTTT. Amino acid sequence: CASSGRGGSTGELFF.

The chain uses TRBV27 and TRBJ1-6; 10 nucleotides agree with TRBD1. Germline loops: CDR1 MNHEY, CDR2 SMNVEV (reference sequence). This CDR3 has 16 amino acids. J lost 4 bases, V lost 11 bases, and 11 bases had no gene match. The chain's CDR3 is CARAGTGAFYNSPLHF. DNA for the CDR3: TGTGCCCGCGCCGGGACAGGGGCCTTTTATAATTCACCCCTCCACTTT.

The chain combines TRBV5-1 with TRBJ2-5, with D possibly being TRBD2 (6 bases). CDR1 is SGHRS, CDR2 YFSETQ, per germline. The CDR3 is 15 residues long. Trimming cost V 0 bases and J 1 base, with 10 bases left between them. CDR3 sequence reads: CASSLAGAFQETQYF. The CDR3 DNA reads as TGCGCCAGCAGCTTGGCGGGAGCGTTCCAAGAGACCCAGTACTTC.

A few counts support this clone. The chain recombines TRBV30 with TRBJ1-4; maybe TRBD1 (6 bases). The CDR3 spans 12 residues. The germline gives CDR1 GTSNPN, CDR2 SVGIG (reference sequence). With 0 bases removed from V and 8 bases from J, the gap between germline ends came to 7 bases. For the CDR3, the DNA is TGTGCCTGGAGTGTACAGGGAGAAAAACTGTTTTTT. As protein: CAWSVQGEKLFF.

The CDR3 bases are TGTGCCAGCACCCTTACGCCTAGCGGGAGGGATCGGGAGACCCAGTACTTC. Translated: CASTLTPSGRDRETQYF. This sequence joins TRBV7-2 and TRBJ2-5; TRBD2 matches at 12 bases. The CDR3 is made up of 17 amino acids. The germline CDR1 and CDR2 sequences are SGHTA and FQGNSA. Trimming removed 7 bases from V and 5 bases from J; junction bases left unmatched: 14.